This record looks at one TCR beta chain sequence and its context. Its antigen is unidentified. The donor population consisted of healthy HIV-negative adults with no recent acute infections or vaccinations. Adults of Caucasian background living in Nashville, Tennessee made up all donors. Profiled with immunoSEQ multiplex PCR; TCRdb holds only in-frame clones, not every one. The top ten clones hold about 0.37% of a sample with approximately 2.1 million clones, 85% to 95% of them seen once. The data belong to a study of shared clonotypes between healthy human individuals. Study-level results: Compared with clonotypes that all four donors shared, non-shared clonotypes had lower generation probabilities.

V was clipped by 1 base and J by 2 bases; unmatched bases: 4. Germline CDR1 SGHAT, CDR2 FQNNGV. The CDR3 contains 15 residues. Sequencing was carried out using naive CD4+ T cells from PBMCs. Subset defined: CD45RA+ positively selected. The chain couples TRBV11-2 to TRBJ2-7; 8 bases fit TRBD1. The TCR originated in a man aged 18-30 years in good health. Some clones in this sample may be carry-over from other donors' samples. CDR3 protein: CASSLAGTGAYEQYF. CDR3 sequence (DNA): TGTGCCAGCAGCTTAGCTGGGACAGGAGCCTACGAGCAGTACTTC.